These T cell receptor beta chains were read from a single sample in a study of identical twins. TCRdb ran MiXCR on the 5' RACE reads and lists one entry per CDR3 protein. This table has 250,000 or so distinct CDR3 sequences, about 8% appearing once. Another study also made use of these data, one on yellow fever vaccine responses in identical twins.

Sequenced sample: CD8+ T cells sorted from blood. These receptors were taken from a woman aged 18-35 years in good health. Both conserved end residues are part of each CDR3. Fields, in order: J gene, D gene, V gene, clone size, CDR3 protein, CDR3 DNA. The D gene is left open where the match is weak. Only part of the rows carry a size: once, few, many, or a class if the clone is expanded.

TRBJ2-1 | TRBD2 | TRBV27 | . | CASTEVTSGRYNEQFF | TGTGCCAGCACCGAAGTGACTAGCGGGCGATACAATGAGCAGTTCTTC
TRBJ2-1 | TRBD2 | TRBV5-1 | many | CASRRTSGESPYNEQFF | TGCGCCAGCAGGCGGACTAGCGGGGAATCCCCCTACAATGAGCAGTTCTTC
TRBJ2-3 | . | TRBV27 | few | CASSFLADTQYF | TGTGCCAGCAGTTTTCTAGCGGATACGCAGTATTTT
TRBJ1-1 | . | TRBV19 | few | CASGHPLLLTAFF | TGTGCCAGTGGACATCCCCTCCTTCTGACTGCTTTCTTT
TRBJ2-7 | . | TRBV14 | . | CASSHPGDNLEQYF | TGTGCCAGCAGCCACCCTGGGGACAATCTCGAGCAGTACTTC
TRBJ2-3 | . | TRBV24-1 | . | CATSDTRQLDTQYF | TGTGCCACCAGTGATACGAGACAGCTAGATACGCAGTATTTT
TRBJ2-4 | . | TRBV12-3/TRBV12-4 | few | CASSLSTGHHKNIQYF | TGTGCCAGCAGTTTAAGTACCGGACACCACAAAAACATTCAGTACTTC
TRBJ2-7 | TRBD1 | TRBV6-1 | . | CASSVRDRSSYEQYF | TGTGCCAGCAGCGTCCGGGACAGAAGCTCCTACGAGCAGTACTTC
TRBJ2-2 | . | TRBV29-1 | many | CSVFRGDMNTGELFF | TGCAGCGTTTTCAGAGGGGACATGAACACCGGGGAGCTGTTTTTT
TRBJ2-5 | . | TRBV15 | few | CATSRDRAQETQYF | TGTGCCACCAGCAGAGACAGGGCTCAAGAGACCCAGTACTTC
TRBJ2-2 | . | TRBV24-1 | . | CATSDLRAGDLTGELFF | TGTGCCACCAGTGATTTGAGGGCAGGGGATTTGACCGGGGAGCTGTTTTTT
TRBJ1-1 | TRBD1 | TRBV29-1 | many | CSVLGQTNEAFF | TGCAGCGTTTTGGGACAGACGAATGAAGCTTTCTTT
TRBJ2-7 | TRBD1 | TRBV14 | few | CASSHLDRFNEQYF | TGTGCCAGCAGCCACCTGGACAGGTTCAACGAGCAGTACTTC
TRBJ2-5 | TRBD2 | TRBV10-3 | . | CAISDRGGIETQYF | TGTGCCATCAGTGATCGGGGGGGGATCGAGACCCAGTACTTC
TRBJ2-7 | . | TRBV11-2 | . | CASSHEDKSSYEQYF | TGTGCCAGCAGCCACGAGGACAAAAGCTCCTACGAGCAGTACTTC
TRBJ2-7 | . | TRBV18 | few | CASSPPTGTETYEQYF | TGTGCCAGCTCACCACCAACCGGGACGGAAACCTACGAGCAGTACTTC
TRBJ2-7 | . | TRBV15 | many | CATSRDLDYEQYF | TGTGCCACCAGCAGAGATCTCGACTACGAGCAGTACTTC
TRBJ2-7 | . | TRBV28 | many | CASSLRDEQYF | TGTGCCAGCAGTCTCAGGGACGAGCAGTACTTC
TRBJ2-1 | TRBD2 | TRBV6-1 | few | CASSGLAGGPGYF | TGTGCCAGCAGTGGACTAGCGGGAGGGCCGGGGTACTTC
TRBJ1-1 | . | TRBV4-3 | . | CASSQDTTNTEAFF | TGCGCCAGCAGCCAAGACACAACGAACACTGAAGCTTTCTTT
TRBJ1-2 | TRBD1 | TRBV11-2 | . | CASSSGTGGGGYTF | TGTGCCAGCAGCTCCGGGACAGGGGGGGGTGGCTACACCTTC
TRBJ2-7 | . | TRBV6-2/TRBV6-3 | few | CASGRFSYEQYF | TGTGCCAGTGGAAGGTTTTCCTACGAGCAGTACTTC
TRBJ2-1 | TRBD2 | TRBV7-8 | . | CASSLYGLAGHPQGNEQFF | TGTGCCAGCAGCTTATATGGTCTAGCGGGGCACCCCCAGGGCAATGAGCAGTTCTTC
TRBJ2-7 | TRBD1 | TRBV27 | few | CASQKGQGHEQYF | TGTGCCAGCCAGAAAGGACAGGGCCACGAGCAGTACTTC
TRBJ2-7 | . | TRBV29-1 | many | CSVVVGGYEQYF | TGCAGCGTCGTCGTCGGGGGCTACGAGCAGTACTTC
TRBJ2-3 | . | TRBV7-8 | few | CASSLETGRDTQYF | TGTGCCAGCAGCTTAGAGACAGGCAGGGATACGCAGTATTTT
TRBJ1-3 | . | TRBV12-3/TRBV12-4 | . | CASNSGNTIYF | TGTGCCAGCAATTCCGGAAACACCATATATTTT
TRBJ2-7 | . | TRBV6-2/TRBV6-3 | . | CASSYPSSSYEQYF | TGTGCCAGCAGTTACCCTTCTAGCTCCTACGAGCAGTACTTC
TRBJ2-7 | . | TRBV4-1 | many | CASSQGIRSYEQYF | TGCGCCAGCAGCCAAGGCATTAGATCCTACGAGCAGTACTTC
TRBJ2-3 | TRBD2 | TRBV7-9 | few | CASSSTSGYTDTQYF | TGTGCCAGCAGCTCAACTAGCGGGTACACAGATACGCAGTATTTT
TRBJ2-2 | TRBD2 | TRBV2 | . | CASSDYSGGTGELFF | TGTGCCAGCAGTGATTATAGCGGGGGGACCGGGGAGCTGTTTTTT
TRBJ2-5 | TRBD2 | TRBV3-1 | . | CASSHGLAGGNMETQYF | TGTGCCAGCAGCCACGGACTAGCGGGGGGGAATATGGAGACCCAGTACTTC
TRBJ2-7 | TRBD2 | TRBV29-1 | many | CSVLSGSFNEQYF | TGCAGCGTTCTGAGCGGGAGCTTCAACGAGCAGTACTTC
TRBJ2-2 | TRBD1 | TRBV7-2 | few | CASSPGTGFAGELFF | TGTGCCAGCAGCCCCGGGACAGGGTTTGCCGGGGAGCTGTTTTTT
TRBJ2-7 | TRBD2 | TRBV10-3 | few | CAISRSGSSYEQYF | TGTGCCATCAGTCGTAGCGGGAGCTCCTACGAGCAGTACTTC
TRBJ1-1 | . | TRBV7-9 | . | CASSPGLPYTEAFF | TGTGCCAGCAGCCCAGGACTTCCGTACACTGAAGCTTTCTTT
TRBJ2-7 | TRBD2 | TRBV11-2 | . | CASSLDSGTYEQYF | TGTGCCAGCAGCTTAGATAGCGGGACCTACGAGCAGTACTTC
TRBJ2-5 | . | TRBV6-5 | many | CASSYRQGSLQETQYF | TGTGCCAGCAGTTATAGGCAGGGTAGCCTACAAGAGACCCAGTACTTC
TRBJ2-1 | TRBD2 | TRBV11-2 | . | CASSYPTLTSGGALRIDEQFF | TGTGCCAGCAGCTACCCTACCTTGACTAGCGGGGGGGCTTTAAGGATTGATGAGCAGTTCTTC
TRBJ2-7 | . | TRBV28 | few | CASSSGLGILEQYF | TGTGCCAGCAGTTCCGGACTGGGTATCCTAGAGCAGTACTTC
TRBJ2-1 | . | TRBV7-9 | . | CASSLAAAPYREQFF | TGTGCCAGCAGCTTAGCGGCCGCTCCCTACCGGGAGCAGTTCTTC
TRBJ2-7 | . | TRBV6-1 | . | CASLTLTVDSNEQYF | TGTGCCAGCCTCACTCTGACGGTGGATTCCAACGAGCAGTACTTC
TRBJ2-3 | . | TRBV5-1 | few | CASSLLRVPDTQYF | TGCGCCAGCAGCTTGTTGAGGGTCCCAGATACGCAGTATTTT
TRBJ2-7 | TRBD1 | TRBV28 | many | CASSLDRGTYEQYF | TGTGCCAGCAGTCTAGACAGGGGAACCTACGAGCAGTACTTC
TRBJ2-1 | . | TRBV5-6 | . | CARGPGPSCYNEQFF | TGTGCCAGGGGCCCAGGGCCGAGCTGCTACAATGAGCAGTTCTTC
TRBJ1-1 | TRBD1 | TRBV27 | many | CASSPRTGVNTEAFF | TGTGCCAGCAGTCCCAGGACAGGGGTGAACACTGAAGCTTTCTTT
TRBJ2-7 | . | TRBV29-1 | many | CSVERDNTYEQYF | TGCAGCGTTGAAAGGGACAACACCTACGAGCAGTACTTC